The clone carrying this T cell receptor beta chain has only a few counts. The source of the sample is a study of blood T cell repertoires in COVID-19. Study-level background: Donors in the United States, Italy and Spain gave samples during acute or convalescent COVID-19. PBMCs, B-cell-depleted T cells, or T cells were the source of the cDNA or gDNA that made up the material.

Trimming at V came to 9 bases and at J to 5 bases, leaving 3 bases not matched to a gene. The CDR3 is 12 residues long. Germline CDR1 reads SNHLY; CDR2 reads FYNNEI. Authors' data handling: Estimation of nucleated cell counts was performed using reference gene primer amplification. TCRdb's table, derived via immunoSEQ multiplex PCR, lists solely in-frame clones and lacks some. V, J and clone size are those of that table, while D and trimming were read from the DNA. In the table there are 94,000 or so clones, around 90% of which are singletons. The J gene is TRBJ1-4, the V gene TRBV2; TRBD1 matches at 7 bases. Material for sequencing was peripheral blood. The origin of this receptor is a woman aged 65 to 85 with acute or convalescent COVID-19. CDR3 sequence: CARTGVNEKLFF. As DNA, the CDR3 is TGTGCCAGAACAGGGGTAAATGAAAAACTGTTTTTT.